This T cell receptor (beta chain) originates from a study of cytomegalovirus exposure and HLA in healthy donors. Overall study findings and caveats: Within an earlier analysis, most TCR beta V segments proved productive either about 90% or about 30% of the time.

A note on this clone: No antigen is known for it.

It was with 60 Vbeta and 13 Jbeta primers that the PCR ran. Sequenced by immunoSEQ multiplex PCR; TCRdb stores in-frame clones only, minus some. This repertoire shows 150,000 to 200,000 clones, roughly three quarters found once; its top ten account for 14%. Deletions cut 4 bases from V and 5 bases from J, with 6 bases between. Germline V gene data show CDR1 as SEHNR and CDR2 as FQNEAQ (reference sequence). CDR3 size: 12 residues. The chain is built from TRBV7-9 and TRBJ2-1; no reliable D call. This receptor was obtained from a middle-aged woman in good health and CMV-seronegative. Sequencing used PBMCs. In nucleotides, the CDR3 is TGTGCCAGCAGCTATTTAGACAATGAGCAGTTCTTC. As protein: CASSYLDNEQFF.